The clone carrying this TCR beta chain came up once. The CDR3 sequence is 13 residues long. CDR1 is SGHTA, CDR2 FQGTGA, per germline. Between the trimmed V and J ends, which lost 3 bases and 1 base, there was a span of 6 bases. The assay was immunoSEQ multiplex PCR, and TCRdb's table has in-frame clones only and misses some. The sample has 70,000 to 95,000 clones, 80% to 95% seen once. The data originate from a study of blood T cell repertoires in COVID-19. Sequences were obtained from peripheral blood. V usage is TRBV7-3 and J usage is TRBJ1-1, with D maybe TRBD1 (5 bases). This receptor was identified in an older woman with active COVID-19. DNA of the CDR3: TGTGCCAGCAGCTTTCAGGGGAACACTGAAGCTTTCTTT. The encoded protein is CASSFQGNTEAFF.